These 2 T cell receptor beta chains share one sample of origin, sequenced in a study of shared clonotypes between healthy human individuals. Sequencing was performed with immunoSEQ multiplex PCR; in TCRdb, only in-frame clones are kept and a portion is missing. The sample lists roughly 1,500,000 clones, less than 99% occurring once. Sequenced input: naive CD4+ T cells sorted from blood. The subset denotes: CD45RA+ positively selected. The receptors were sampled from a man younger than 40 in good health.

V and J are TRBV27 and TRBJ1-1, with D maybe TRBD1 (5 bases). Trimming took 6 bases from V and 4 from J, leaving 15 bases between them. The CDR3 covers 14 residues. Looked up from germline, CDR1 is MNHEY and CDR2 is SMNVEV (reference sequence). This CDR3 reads CASRDFGGSTEAFF. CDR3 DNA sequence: TGTGCCAGCAGGGACTTTGGGGGTTCCACTGAAGCTTTCTTT.

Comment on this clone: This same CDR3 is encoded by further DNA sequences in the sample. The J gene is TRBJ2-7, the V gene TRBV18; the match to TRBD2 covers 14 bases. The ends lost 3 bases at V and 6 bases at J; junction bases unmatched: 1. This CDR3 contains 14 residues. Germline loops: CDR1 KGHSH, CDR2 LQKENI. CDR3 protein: CASSPGTSGGEQYF. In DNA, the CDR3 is TGTGCCAGCTCACCCGGGACTAGCGGGGGCGAGCAGTACTTC.